This T cell receptor beta chain was captured by sequencing in a study of blood T cell repertoires in COVID-19. Background on the study: COVID-19 samples from acute and convalescent phases originated in the United States, Italy and Spain. Nucleic acid was either cDNA or gDNA, and it came from T cells, B-cell-depleted T cells, or PBMCs.

The CDR3 sequence is 15 residues long. Looked up from germline, CDR1 is MNHEY and CDR2 is SVGAGI. J gave up 6 bases and V 6 bases, and 6 bases lay outside the gene matches. The authors' processing: Estimation of nucleated cell counts was performed using reference gene primer amplification. Only in-frame clones appear in the TCRdb table, and some are missing; sequencing was by immunoSEQ multiplex PCR. V, J and clone size are those of that table, while D and trimming were read from the DNA. This table holds about 76,000 clones, 86% found once. About this clone itself: This sample also contains other DNA sequences that code for the same CDR3.

This chain uses TRBV6-5 with TRBJ1-5; 12 positions match TRBD1. The source material was peripheral blood. This clonotype was sampled from a human donor in a cohort sampled during active COVID-19. CDR3 nucleotides: TGTGCCAGCAGGGGGGGGACAGGGGGCGGTCAGCCCCAGCATTTT. As protein: CASRGGTGGGQPQHF.